The rows below give T cell receptor beta chains drawn from one sample of a study of blood T cell repertoires in COVID-19. Produced via immunoSEQ multiplex PCR; TCRdb's table is partial and in-frame only. The profile shows a few hundred thousand clones, 80% of them singletons. Sequenced material: PBMCs or T cells enriched from blood (not recorded which). All receptors derive from a man aged 30 to 39 with acute COVID-19. The CDR3 runs from the conserved cysteine through the conserved F or W. A D gene is named only where the DNA matches it firmly. Not every row has a clone size; where given, it reads once, few, many or a size class.

V gene: TRBV5-1
J gene: TRBJ1-2
D gene: NA
clone size: NA
CDR3 protein: CASSLQVRDTVYGYTF
CDR3 DNA: TGCGCCAGCAGCTTGCAAGTTCGGGACACAGTCTATGGCTACACCTTC

V gene: TRBV12-3/TRBV12-4
J gene: TRBJ1-1
D gene: TRBD1
clone size: NA
CDR3 protein: CASSQTGAWSALF
CDR3 DNA: TGTGCCAGCAGCCAGACAGGGGCTTGGTCGGCGCTCTTT

V gene: TRBV7-2
J gene: TRBJ1-1
D gene: NA
clone size: NA
CDR3 protein: CASSLGEGRSTEAFF
CDR3 DNA: TGTGCCAGCAGCTTAGGGGAGGGGCGTAGCACTGAAGCTTTCTTT

V gene: TRBV7-9
J gene: TRBJ2-7
D gene: NA
clone size: NA
CDR3 protein: CASSNTGSYEQYF
CDR3 DNA: TGTGCCAGCAGCAATACAGGGTCGTACGAGCAGTACTTC

V gene: TRBV5-1
J gene: TRBJ2-1
D gene: TRBD1
clone size: NA
CDR3 protein: CASSLGGQGYNEQFF
CDR3 DNA: TGCGCCAGCAGCTTGGGGGGACAGGGCTACAATGAGCAGTTCTTC

V gene: TRBV18
J gene: TRBJ1-2
D gene: TRBD1
clone size: NA
CDR3 protein: CASSADQGADGYTF
CDR3 DNA: TGTGCCAGCTCAGCGGACCAGGGGGCAGATGGCTACACCTTC

V gene: TRBV9
J gene: TRBJ1-1
D gene: NA
clone size: NA
CDR3 protein: CASSVGGTGQAEAFF
CDR3 DNA: TGTGCCAGCAGCGTAGGAGGAACAGGCCAGGCTGAAGCTTTCTTT

V gene: TRBV30
J gene: TRBJ1-1
D gene: TRBD1
clone size: NA
CDR3 protein: CAWSWGTGAPEAFF
CDR3 DNA: TGTGCCTGGAGTTGGGGGACAGGGGCACCTGAAGCTTTCTTT

V gene: TRBV6-1
J gene: TRBJ2-1
D gene: TRBD2
clone size: NA
CDR3 protein: CASSEWAGGLYREQFF
CDR3 DNA: TGTGCCAGCAGTGAATGGGCGGGGGGGCTTTATCGTGAGCAGTTCTTC

V gene: TRBV3-1/TRBV3-2
J gene: TRBJ1-1
D gene: NA
clone size: once
CDR3 protein: CASRSRGILAEAFF
CDR3 DNA: TGTGCCAGCAGGTCCAGAGGAATACTGGCTGAAGCTTTCTTT

V gene: TRBV5-6
J gene: TRBJ2-7
D gene: TRBD2
clone size: NA
CDR3 protein: CASSLDGTSGGANEQYF
CDR3 DNA: TGTGCCAGCAGCTTGGATGGGACTAGCGGGGGGGCCAACGAGCAGTACTTC

V gene: TRBV2
J gene: TRBJ2-5
D gene: TRBD2
clone size: NA
CDR3 protein: CASKVAGGRETQYF
CDR3 DNA: TGTGCCAGCAAAGTAGCGGGGGGGCGGGAGACCCAGTACTTC

V gene: TRBV3-1/TRBV3-2
J gene: TRBJ1-1
D gene: NA
clone size: few
CDR3 protein: CASSQEGGITEAFF
CDR3 DNA: TGTGCCAGCAGCCAAGAGGGGGGGATCACTGAAGCTTTCTTT

V gene: TRBV30
J gene: TRBJ1-1
D gene: NA
clone size: NA
CDR3 protein: CAWSVWGLDTEAFF
CDR3 DNA: TGTGCCTGGAGTGTATGGGGGCTGGACACTGAAGCTTTCTTT

V gene: TRBV6-1
J gene: TRBJ2-7
D gene: TRBD1
clone size: NA
CDR3 protein: CASRAPGGQGYEQYF
CDR3 DNA: TGTGCCAGCAGGGCCCCTGGGGGACAGGGTTACGAGCAGTACTTC

V gene: TRBV4-2
J gene: TRBJ2-1
D gene: TRBD1
clone size: NA
CDR3 protein: CASSQGRQGSFNEQFF
CDR3 DNA: TGTGCCAGCAGCCAAGGAAGACAGGGGAGCTTCAATGAGCAGTTCTTC

V gene: TRBV10-2
J gene: TRBJ1-3
D gene: NA
clone size: NA
CDR3 protein: CASSQGTGNTIYF
CDR3 DNA: TGCGCCAGCAGCCAGGGAACTGGAAACACCATATATTTT

V gene: TRBV12-2
J gene: TRBJ1-2
D gene: NA
clone size: NA
CDR3 protein: CASRLAYPHGYTF
CDR3 DNA: TGTGCAAGTCGCTTAGCCTACCCGCATGGCTACACCTTC

V gene: TRBV7-9
J gene: TRBJ1-3
D gene: TRBD1
clone size: NA
CDR3 protein: CASSSGQGPGNTIYF
CDR3 DNA: TGTGCCAGCAGCTCCGGACAGGGACCTGGAAACACCATATATTTT

V gene: TRBV3-1/TRBV3-2
J gene: TRBJ1-3
D gene: NA
clone size: NA
CDR3 protein: CASSRPEEGSNTIYF
CDR3 DNA: TGTGCCAGCAGCCGCCCCGAAGAGGGTTCAAACACCATATATTTT

V gene: TRBV11-2
J gene: TRBJ1-1
D gene: NA
clone size: few
CDR3 protein: CASSLDLSSTEAFF
CDR3 DNA: TGTGCCAGCAGCTTAGATCTTTCTAGCACTGAAGCTTTCTTT

V gene: TRBV6-5
J gene: TRBJ1-5
D gene: NA
clone size: NA
CDR3 protein: CASSRTNNQPQHF
CDR3 DNA: TGTGCCAGCAGTCGGACAAATAATCAGCCCCAGCATTTT

V gene: TRBV7-3
J gene: TRBJ2-5
D gene: NA
clone size: NA
CDR3 protein: CASSLGLDLRETQYF
CDR3 DNA: TGTGCCAGCAGCTTAGGGCTTGATCTCCGGGAGACCCAGTACTTC

V gene: TRBV6-5
J gene: TRBJ2-3
D gene: TRBD1
clone size: NA
CDR3 protein: CASRDRGGGTDTQYF
CDR3 DNA: TGTGCCAGCAGGGACAGGGGGGGAGGCACAGATACGCAGTATTTT

V gene: TRBV19
J gene: TRBJ2-3
D gene: TRBD1
clone size: NA
CDR3 protein: CASSMGDRAADTQYF
CDR3 DNA: TGTGCCAGTAGTATGGGGGACAGGGCAGCAGATACGCAGTATTTT

V gene: TRBV9
J gene: TRBJ2-1
D gene: TRBD2
clone size: NA
CDR3 protein: CASSVGQGLKRGPPSNEQFF
CDR3 DNA: TGTGCCAGCAGCGTAGGTCAAGGTTTGAAGCGGGGACCCCCGAGCAATGAGCAGTTCTTC

V gene: TRBV4-2
J gene: TRBJ1-1
D gene: NA
clone size: NA
CDR3 protein: CASSRTEDTEAFF
CDR3 DNA: TGTGCCAGCAGCCGGACAGAAGACACTGAAGCTTTCTTT

V gene: TRBV3-1/TRBV3-2
J gene: TRBJ1-2
D gene: NA
clone size: NA
CDR3 protein: CASSTQGYGYTF
CDR3 DNA: TGTGCCAGCAGCACTCAGGGTTATGGCTACACCTTC

V gene: TRBV7-2
J gene: TRBJ2-1
D gene: TRBD2
clone size: NA
CDR3 protein: CASSRTSGGSISYNEQFF
CDR3 DNA: TGTGCCAGCAGCCGCACTAGCGGGGGCTCAATCTCCTACAATGAGCAGTTCTTC

V gene: TRBV28
J gene: TRBJ1-4
D gene: TRBD1
clone size: few
CDR3 protein: CASEKATGRKLFF
CDR3 DNA: TGTGCCAGTGAAAAAGCGACAGGGCGGAAACTGTTTTTT

V gene: TRBV19
J gene: TRBJ1-5
D gene: NA
clone size: NA
CDR3 protein: CASSPLTGSGNQPQHF
CDR3 DNA: TGTGCCAGTAGTCCCCTCACAGGTTCGGGCAATCAGCCCCAGCATTTT

V gene: TRBV6-5
J gene: TRBJ2-7
D gene: NA
clone size: NA
CDR3 protein: CAGNLLSSYEQYF
CDR3 DNA: TGTGCCGGCAATCTCTTGAGCTCCTACGAGCAGTACTTC

V gene: TRBV27
J gene: TRBJ2-5
D gene: NA
clone size: NA
CDR3 protein: CASSPSTSVETQYF
CDR3 DNA: TGTGCCAGCAGTCCTTCGACATCCGTGGAGACCCAGTACTTC

V gene: TRBV5-1
J gene: TRBJ1-1
D gene: NA
clone size: NA
CDR3 protein: CASSLTGRNTEAFF
CDR3 DNA: TGCGCCAGCAGCTTGACAGGGCGGAACACTGAAGCTTTCTTT

V gene: TRBV5-5
J gene: TRBJ2-1
D gene: NA
clone size: once
CDR3 protein: CASSSYRGAGHEQFF
CDR3 DNA: TGTGCCAGCAGCTCCTATCGGGGGGCTGGGCATGAGCAGTTCTTC

V gene: TRBV5-1
J gene: TRBJ1-2
D gene: TRBD1
clone size: NA
CDR3 protein: CASSLGDRELGGYTF
CDR3 DNA: TGCGCCAGCAGCTTGGGGGACAGGGAGTTAGGAGGCTACACCTTC

V gene: TRBV30
J gene: TRBJ1-3
D gene: NA
clone size: NA
CDR3 protein: CAWEPDFRVSGNTIYF
CDR3 DNA: TGTGCCTGGGAACCGGATTTCAGGGTCTCTGGAAACACCATATATTTT